There are many counts of the clone carrying this T cell receptor (beta chain). Produced via immunoSEQ multiplex PCR; TCRdb's table is partial and in-frame only. In the table there are just over 350,000 clones, 70% to 90% of which are singletons. Germline V CDR1 and CDR2: MDHEN, SYDVKM. The CDR3 loop spans 15 amino acids. With 7 bases removed from V and 1 base from J, the gap between germline ends came to 15 bases. The source of the sample is a study of Ad26.COV2.S vaccination and SARS-CoV-2 variants. Treatment: around 19 received Ad26.COV2.S at low or high dose, single or two shots; 5 received placebo; per-sample allocation not given. Material that was analyzed had been drawn on day 63 after the first vaccine or placebo injection.

The specimen was peripheral blood, collected in a trial of Ad26.COV2.S vaccine versus placebo. The TCR originated in a person between 18 and 59 years old who received the Ad26.COV2.S COVID-19 vaccine or a placebo. This chain joins TRBV28 and TRBJ2-3, with TRBD1 as a possible D gene (6 bases). The CDR3 DNA is TGTGCCAGCAAGAGCAGGGGCAGGGGCACAGATACGCAGTATTTT. It is translated as CASKSRGRGTDTQYF.